The TCR beta chain under discussion was sequenced for a study of cytomegalovirus exposure and HLA in healthy donors. Study outcomes and limitations: Previous analysis showed most TCR beta V segments were productive about 90% or about 30% of the time.

The PCR ran on 60 Vbeta and 13 Jbeta primers. Profiled with immunoSEQ multiplex PCR; TCRdb holds only in-frame clones, not every one. Of around 120,000 clones detected, approximately 80% appear once; the ten largest clones hold 2.7%. This clone has just one count. Its target is unknown. V lost 1 base to trimming and J lost 3 bases, with 12 bases between them. CDR3 length: 15 residues. Germline-derived CDR1 and CDR2 are MNHNS and SASEGT. The receptor was derived from a middle-aged woman in good health and CMV-seropositive. The specimen was PBMCs. V is TRBV6-1 and J is TRBJ1-2, with no clear D. This chain's CDR3 is CASSEVGRSYYGYTF. The CDR3 DNA follows: TGTGCCAGCAGTGAAGTGGGGAGATCATACTATGGCTACACCTTC.